The 16 T cell receptor beta chains listed next were all sequenced from one sample in a study of cytomegalovirus exposure and HLA in healthy donors. PCR amplification relied on 60 Vbeta primers (plus 13 Jbeta primers). The method was immunoSEQ multiplex PCR; TCRdb's version includes in-frame clones alone and lacks a portion of them. The sample carries tens of thousands of clones, 78% recorded once. Specimen: PBMCs. The source of these receptors is a male donor in good health and CMV-seropositive.

This rearrangement joins TRBV28 to TRBJ2-1, with TRBD2 as a possible D gene (6 bases). V lost 5 bases and J 0 bases, leaving 20 bases between the germline ends. The CDR3 covers 18 residues. Germline values: CDR1 MDHEN, CDR2 SYDVKM. The CDR3 sequence: CASSGAGSWGGSYNEQFF. Written as DNA, the CDR3 is TGTGCCAGCAGTGGAGCGGGCAGCTGGGGTGGCTCCTACAATGAGCAGTTCTTC.

The rearrangement links TRBV10-2 to TRBJ1-4, with TRBD1 as a possible D gene (5 bases). Germline loops: CDR1 WSHSY, CDR2 SAAADI. V dropped 4 bases and J dropped 8 bases, with 17 bases sitting between them. The CDR3 is 15 residues long. The CDR3 DNA sequence: TGCGCCAGCAGTGTTCGAGCCGGGGGAGGGGAAAAACTGTTTTTT. Its translation: CASSVRAGGGEKLFF.

The rearrangement links TRBV27 to TRBJ1-1, with 8 bases that match TRBD1. Germline V CDR1 and CDR2: MNHEY, SMNVEV (reference sequence). J was trimmed by 0 bases and V by 5 bases; bases with no gene match: 5. The CDR3 has 15 residues. CDR3: CASSNRGRLNTEAFF. The CDR3 bases are TGTGCCAGCAGTAACAGGGGGAGACTGAACACTGAAGCTTTCTTT.

V gene TRBV6-5 combines with J gene TRBJ2-7; 8 bases match TRBD2. The junction had 9 bases not matched to a gene; V was cut back by 7 bases and J by 1 base. Per germline, CDR1 MNHEY and CDR2 SVGAGI. The CDR3 contains 15 residues. CDR3 in amino acids: CASNSAGAHSYEQYF. The CDR3 bases are TGTGCCAGCAATTCAGCGGGGGCCCATTCCTACGAGCAGTACTTC.

The chain carries TRBV28 and TRBJ1-4; 7 bases are a match to TRBD1. Germline-derived CDR1 and CDR2 are MDHEN and SYDVKM. The CDR3 totals 15 residues. Trimming at V came to 7 bases and at J to 4 bases, leaving 9 bases not matched to a gene. In nucleotides, the CDR3 is TGTGCCAGCAAACTTCCGGGGACAGTTAATGAAAAACTGTTTTTT. It specifies CASKLPGTVNEKLFF.

CDR3 protein: CASSMAQLQPQHF. The DNA for the CDR3 is TGTGCCAGTAGTATGGCACAGCTTCAGCCCCAGCATTTT. The V gene is TRBV19, the J gene TRBJ1-5, with D hard to call. This CDR3 is built from 13 residues. Per germline, CDR1 LNHDA and CDR2 SQIVND (reference sequence). V was shortened by 3 bases and J by 6 bases, with 9 bases between the two germline ends. The whole variable domain, remainder taken from reference TRBV19 and TRBJ1-5, is DGGITQSPKYLFRKEGQNVTLSCEQNLNHDAMYWYRQDPGQGLRLIYYSQIVNDFQKGDIAEGYSVSREKKESFPLTVTSAQKNPTAFYLCASSMAQLQPQHFGDGTRLSIL.

This rearrangement joins TRBV4-2 to TRBJ1-1; D is uncertain. In germline, CDR1 is LGHNA, CDR2 YNFKEQ. The length of the CDR3 is 14 residues. The V end was cut by 0 bases, the J end by 1 base, with 6 bases between. CDR3 DNA: TGTGCCAGCAGCCAAGACGCGGGGAACACTGAAGCTTTCTTT. Its translation is CASSQDAGNTEAFF.

This chain links TRBV2 with TRBJ1-6; D is possibly TRBD1 (5 bases). The CDR3 extends over 13 amino acids. Germline-derived CDR1 and CDR2 are SNHLY and FYNNEI. V lost 6 bases to trimming and J lost 7 bases, with 10 bases between them. The CDR3 DNA reads as TGTGCCAGCAGGGGGGGTCGGAATTCACCCCTCCACTTT. Translation: CASRGGRNSPLHF. Drawing the rest from reference TRBV2 and TRBJ1-6, the complete variable domain is EPEVTQTPSHQVTQMGQEVILRCVPISNHLYFYWYRQILGQKVEFLVSFYNNEISEKSEIFDDQFSVERPDGSNFTLKIRSTKLEDSAMYFCASRGGRNSPLHFGNGTRLTVT.

This clone was seen only a few times. V is TRBV6-4 and J is TRBJ2-2; perhaps TRBD2 as D (5 bases). Germline V gives CDR1 MRHNA, CDR2 SNTAGT. The CDR3 extends over 17 amino acids. V shed 0 bases and J shed 9 bases, with 20 bases lying between them. CDR3 coding DNA: TGTGCCAGCAGTGACTCGATGTCTCTAGCTGCAGGCCGGGAGCTGTTTTTT. Translated, it gives CASSDSMSLAAGRELFF.

The V call is TRBV29-1, the J call TRBJ1-1; TRBD1 matches at 9 bases. V was pared by 7 bases and J by 6 bases, with 9 bases of the junction left unmatched. The CDR3 consists of 13 residues. The germline V gene encodes CDR1 SQVTM and CDR2 ANQGSEA. The CDR3 spells CSAGTGQGSEAFF. CDR3 coding DNA: TGCAGCGCGGGGACAGGGCAGGGTTCTGAAGCTTTCTTT.

The J gene is TRBJ2-7, the V gene TRBV11-2; D might be TRBD1 (5 bases). The germline V gene has CDR1 SGHAT and CDR2 FQNNGV. This CDR3 has 14 amino acids. V shed 4 bases and J shed 2 bases, with 12 bases lying between them. CDR3 in amino acids: CASSSLTVAYEQYF. Here the CDR3 DNA reads TGTGCCAGCAGCTCGTTGACAGTTGCCTACGAGCAGTACTTC.

On this clone: At one end the junction does not follow the germline gene, possibly because of a read error. This chain uses TRBV28 with TRBJ1-2; the match to TRBD1 covers 8 bases. Germline V lookup: CDR1 MDHEN, CDR2 SYDVKM. The CDR3 covers 13 residues. The CDR3 nucleotides read TGTGCCAGCAGCCTCAGGGGGCTGGGGGGCTACAGCTTC. This sequence encodes CASSLRGLGGYSF.

The chain links TRBV5-5 to TRBJ2-2; 11 bases are a match to TRBD1. Germline CDR1 reads SGHKS; CDR2 reads YYEKEE (reference sequence). V dropped 1 base and J dropped 5; count of bases not matched to a gene: 7. This CDR3 contains 17 residues. CDR3 bases: TGTGCCAGCAGCTTGTACGGGGGGACAGGGGGGACCGGGGAGCTGTTTTTT. This encodes CASSLYGGTGGTGELFF.

The chain is built from TRBV19 and TRBJ2-7; D may be TRBD1 (6 bases). Germline V gene lookup returns CDR1 LNHDA and CDR2 SQIVND (reference sequence). This CDR3 has 14 amino acids. The V end was cut by 3 bases, the J end by 1 base, with 10 bases between. CDR3 nucleotides: TGTGCCAGTAGTATGTCAGGGGAATCCTACGAGCAGTACTTC. Translated: CASSMSGESYEQYF. The variable domain in full, completed from reference TRBV19 and TRBJ2-7, reads DGGITQSPKYLFRKEGQNVTLSCEQNLNHDAMYWYRQDPGQGLRLIYYSQIVNDFQKGDIAEGYSVSREKKESFPLTVTSAQKNPTAFYLCASSMSGESYEQYFGPGTRLTVT.

V gene TRBV5-4 combines with J gene TRBJ2-5; D perhaps matches TRBD2 (6 bases). Germline V lookup: CDR1 SGHNT, CDR2 YYREEE (reference sequence). This CDR3 contains 15 residues. V lost 0 bases and J lost 2, with 11 bases in between. In DNA form, the CDR3 reads TGTGCCAGCAGCTTGGGGGCGGGGATTCAAGAGACCCAGTACTTC. Protein product: CASSLGAGIQETQYF.

The chain is built from TRBV11-3 and TRBJ2-1; D gene uncertain. The CDR3 is 15 amino acids. V shed 0 bases and J shed 3 bases, with 9 bases lying between them. Germline-derived CDR1 and CDR2 are SGHNT and YENEEA. In DNA, the CDR3 is TGTGCCAGCAGCTTAGACGGCGGAAACTACAATGAGCAGTTCTTC. Its protein product is CASSLDGGNYNEQFF.